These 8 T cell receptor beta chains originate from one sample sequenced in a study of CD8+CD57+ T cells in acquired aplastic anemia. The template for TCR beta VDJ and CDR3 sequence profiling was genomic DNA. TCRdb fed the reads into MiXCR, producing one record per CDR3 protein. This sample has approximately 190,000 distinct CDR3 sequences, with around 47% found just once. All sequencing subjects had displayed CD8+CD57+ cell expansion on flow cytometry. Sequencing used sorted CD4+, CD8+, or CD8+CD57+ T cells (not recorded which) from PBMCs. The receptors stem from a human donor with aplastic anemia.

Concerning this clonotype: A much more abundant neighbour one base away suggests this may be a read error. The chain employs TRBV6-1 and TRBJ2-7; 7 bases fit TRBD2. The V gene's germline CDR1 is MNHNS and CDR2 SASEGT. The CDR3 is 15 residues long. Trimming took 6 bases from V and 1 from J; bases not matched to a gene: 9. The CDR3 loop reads CASSQLAALSYEQYF. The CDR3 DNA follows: TGTGCCAGCAGCCAGCTAGCGGCCCTATCCTACGAGCAGTACTTC.

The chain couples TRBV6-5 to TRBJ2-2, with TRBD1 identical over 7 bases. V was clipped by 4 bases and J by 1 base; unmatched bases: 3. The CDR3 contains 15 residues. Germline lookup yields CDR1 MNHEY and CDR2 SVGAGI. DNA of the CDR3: TGTGCCAGCAGTTCCGGGACAGAGAACACCGGGGAGCTGTTTTTT. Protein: CASSSGTENTGELFF.

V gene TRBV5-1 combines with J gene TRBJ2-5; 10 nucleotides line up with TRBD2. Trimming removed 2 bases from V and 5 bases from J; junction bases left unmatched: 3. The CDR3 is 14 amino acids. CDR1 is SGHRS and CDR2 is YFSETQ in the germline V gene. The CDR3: CASSFLAGVETQYF. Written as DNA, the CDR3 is TGCGCCAGCAGCTTCCTAGCGGGAGTCGAGACCCAGTACTTC.

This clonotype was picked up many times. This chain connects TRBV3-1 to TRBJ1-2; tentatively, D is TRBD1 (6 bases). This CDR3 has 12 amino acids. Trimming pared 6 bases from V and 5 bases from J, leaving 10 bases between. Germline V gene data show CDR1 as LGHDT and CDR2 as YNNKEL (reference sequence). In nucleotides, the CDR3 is TGTGCCAGCAGTCCAGGGGAATATGGCTACACCTTC. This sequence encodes CASSPGEYGYTF.

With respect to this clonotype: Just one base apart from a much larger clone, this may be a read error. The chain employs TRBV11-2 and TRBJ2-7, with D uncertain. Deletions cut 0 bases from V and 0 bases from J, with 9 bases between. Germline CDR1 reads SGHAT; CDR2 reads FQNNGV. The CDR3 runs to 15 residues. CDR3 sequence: CASSLELLPSYEQYF. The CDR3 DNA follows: TGTGCCAGCAGCTTAGAACTCCTGCCCTCCTACGAGCAGTACTTC. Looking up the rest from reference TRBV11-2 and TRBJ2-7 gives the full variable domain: EAGVAQSPRYKIIEKRQSVAFWCNPISGHATLYWYQQILGQGPKLLIQFQNNGVVDDSQLPKDRFSAERLKGVDSTLKIQPAKLEDSAVYLCASSLELLPSYEQYFGPGTRLTVT.

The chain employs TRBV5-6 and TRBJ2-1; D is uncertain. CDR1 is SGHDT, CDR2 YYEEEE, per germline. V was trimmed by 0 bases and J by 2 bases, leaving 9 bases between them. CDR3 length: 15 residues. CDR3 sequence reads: CASSLGDNPYNEQFF. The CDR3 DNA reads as TGTGCCAGCAGCTTGGGAGACAACCCCTACAATGAGCAGTTCTTC.

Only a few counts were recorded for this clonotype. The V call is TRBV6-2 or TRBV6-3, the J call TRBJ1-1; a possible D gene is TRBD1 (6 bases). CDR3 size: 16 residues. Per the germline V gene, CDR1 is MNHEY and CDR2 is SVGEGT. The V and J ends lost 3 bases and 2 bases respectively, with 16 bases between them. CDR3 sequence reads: CASSYSFRGPNTEAFF. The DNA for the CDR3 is TGTGCCAGCAGTTATTCCTTCAGGGGACCCAACACTGAAGCTTTCTTT.

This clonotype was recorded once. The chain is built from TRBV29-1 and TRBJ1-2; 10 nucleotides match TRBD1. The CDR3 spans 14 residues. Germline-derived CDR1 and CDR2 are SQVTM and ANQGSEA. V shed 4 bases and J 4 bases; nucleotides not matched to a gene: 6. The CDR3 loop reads CSVGDRGGVYGYTF. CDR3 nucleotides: TGCAGCGTTGGGGACAGGGGAGGAGTCTATGGCTACACCTTC. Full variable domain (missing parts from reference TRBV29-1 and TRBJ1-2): SAVISQKPSRDICQRGTSLTIQCQVDSQVTMMFWYRQQPGQSLTLIATANQGSEATYESGFVIDKFPISRPNLTFSTLTVSNMSPEDSSIYLCSVGDRGGVYGYTFGSGTRLTVV.